This T cell receptor (beta chain) was found in a study of T cell clonality in common variable immunodeficiency. Produced via immunoSEQ multiplex PCR; TCRdb's table is partial and in-frame only. Reported are about 26,000 clones, none seen only once; the ten largest carry approximately 22%. This clone was seen ten or more times. Its specificity is not known. Read sequence stops 3 residues before the CDR3 end, and the germline J gene provides the missing end. Overall study findings and caveats: Fewer deletions and N-nucleotide insertions were reportedly seen in common variable immunodeficiency TCR beta sequences.

Patients and controls were mostly of Caucasian heritage. The J segment lost 9 bases and the V segment lost 1 base, leaving 12 bases of the junction unmatched. The CDR3 has 16 residues. Germline V lookup: CDR1 SGHVS, CDR2 FQNEAQ. The gene calls are TRBV7-8 and TRBJ2-1; TRBD1 aligns across 7 bases. Sequencing was done on a sample of peripheral blood mononuclear cells. This receptor was identified in a human donor with common variable immunodeficiency. Here the CDR3 reads CASSLVRDSRPIEQFF. The sequenced part of the CDR3 DNA is TGTGCCAGCAGCTTAGTCCGGGACAGCCGCCCAATTGAG.